A selection of T cell receptor beta chains follows, all from one sample in a study of blood T cell repertoires in COVID-19. TCRdb's copy holds only in-frame clones and misses some; the assay was immunoSEQ multiplex PCR. The top ten hold more than 4.5% of the sample, which has about 95,000 clones, about nine tenths seen once. What was sequenced was peripheral blood. The receptors come from a man aged 60 to 69 with COVID-19, enrolled during active disease. The CDR3 runs from the conserved cysteine through the conserved F or W. The order of the fields is D gene, J gene, clone size, V gene, CDR3 DNA, CDR3 protein. D genes are given only for firm matches. Clone size is given for some rows only: seen once, a few or many times, or a class if the clone is expanded.

D: NA
J: TRBJ1-5
size: NA
V: TRBV4-1
DNA: TGCGCCAGCAGCCCCCTTCTTAAGGGGGATGGCAATCAGCCCCAGCATTTT
CDR3: CASSPLLKGDGNQPQHF

D: TRBD2
J: TRBJ2-1
size: NA
V: TRBV14
DNA: TGTGCCAGTTCTCCAGCCGGGACTAGCTACAATGAGCAGTTCTTC
CDR3: CASSPAGTSYNEQFF

D: TRBD1
J: TRBJ2-7
size: once
V: TRBV6-5
DNA: TGTGCCAGCTTTGATCCGGGACAGGGGTCCTACGAGCAGTACTTC
CDR3: CASFDPGQGSYEQYF

D: TRBD2
J: TRBJ2-3
size: NA
V: TRBV7-3
DNA: TGTGCCAGCAGCCCCGGACTAGCGGGAGGGATGGATACGCAGTATTTT
CDR3: CASSPGLAGGMDTQYF

D: TRBD1
J: TRBJ1-1
size: NA
V: TRBV2
DNA: TGTGCCAGCAGACAAGGACAGGGGGGGAAAAACACTGAAGCTTTCTTT
CDR3: CASRQGQGGKNTEAFF

D: TRBD1
J: TRBJ1-1
size: once
V: TRBV30
DNA: TGTGCCTGGAGCTGGACAGGGGGCCTCCGAGAAGCTTTCTTT
CDR3: CAWSWTGGLREAFF

D: TRBD2
J: TRBJ2-1
size: NA
V: TRBV4-3
DNA: TGCGCCAGCAGCCAGCTACTAGCGAACTACAATGAGCAGTTCTTC
CDR3: CASSQLLANYNEQFF

D: TRBD2
J: TRBJ2-7
size: NA
V: TRBV11-3
DNA: TGTGCCAGCAGCTCCAGGACTAGGAGCTCCTACGAGCAGTACTTC
CDR3: CASSSRTRSSYEQYF

D: NA
J: TRBJ1-1
size: NA
V: TRBV19
DNA: TGTGCCAGTAGTAACGAACAGGGAAACACTGAAGCTTTCTTT
CDR3: CASSNEQGNTEAFF

D: NA
J: TRBJ1-2
size: NA
V: TRBV19
DNA: TGTGCCCCCCAAGTGTCGCAGGGCCTCTACTATGGCTACACCTTC
CDR3: CAPQVSQGLYYGYTF

D: TRBD1
J: TRBJ2-3
size: NA
V: TRBV24-1
DNA: TGTGCCACCAGTGCCACCGGGACAGGGGGATCAGATACGCAGTATTTT
CDR3: CATSATGTGGSDTQYF

D: NA
J: TRBJ1-1
size: once
V: TRBV19
DNA: TGTGCCAGTGCGGGGAACACTGAAGCTTTCTTT
CDR3: CASAGNTEAFF

D: NA
J: TRBJ2-2
size: NA
V: TRBV30
DNA: TGTGCCTGGAGTGTAGGCGGGGCTGGGAACACCGGGGAGCTGTTTTTT
CDR3: CAWSVGGAGNTGELFF

D: NA
J: TRBJ1-6
size: NA
V: TRBV10-3
DNA: TGTGCCATCAGAGGGGGTGGTAATTCACCCCTCCACTTT
CDR3: CAIRGGGNSPLHF

D: NA
J: TRBJ2-3
size: NA
V: TRBV7-9
DNA: TGTGCCAGCAGCTTAGAGGAGGTGGATACGCAGTATTTT
CDR3: CASSLEEVDTQYF

D: NA
J: TRBJ2-7
size: NA
V: TRBV30
DNA: TGTGCCTGGAGTGTACTCGGCCTAGGGGGCGAGCAGTACTTC
CDR3: CAWSVLGLGGEQYF

D: NA
J: TRBJ1-1
size: NA
V: TRBV6-5
DNA: TGTGCCAGCACTTACGGGCAGGGGATGGGGAACACTGAAGCTTTCTTT
CDR3: CASTYGQGMGNTEAFF

D: TRBD1
J: TRBJ2-1
size: NA
V: TRBV19
DNA: TGTGCCAGTAGTTTCGGGACAGGCCACAATGAGCAGTTCTTC
CDR3: CASSFGTGHNEQFF

D: TRBD1
J: TRBJ2-1
size: NA
V: TRBV10-3
DNA: TGTGCCATCAGGACAGGGGTAGGCTACAATGAGCAGTTCTTC
CDR3: CAIRTGVGYNEQFF

D: NA
J: TRBJ2-7
size: NA
V: TRBV7-2
DNA: TGTGCCAGCAGCCACGCTTCCGGCTACGAGCAGTACTTC
CDR3: CASSHASGYEQYF

D: TRBD1
J: TRBJ1-1
size: NA
V: TRBV7-9
DNA: TGTGCCAGCAGCTTAGCGTCTACAGGGGGCTTAGTCGGTATTGCTGAAGCTTTCTTT
CDR3: CASSLASTGGLVGIAEAFF

D: TRBD1
J: TRBJ2-2
size: NA
V: TRBV5-5
DNA: TGTGCCAGCAGCCCAGCCCGGGACAGGGTGAACACCGGGGAGCTGTTTTTT
CDR3: CASSPARDRVNTGELFF

D: TRBD2
J: TRBJ2-7
size: NA
V: TRBV7-8
DNA: TGTGCCAGCAGCAGACAAGCGGGACTAGCGGGAGACGAGCAGTACTTC
CDR3: CASSRQAGLAGDEQYF

D: NA
J: TRBJ2-2
size: NA
V: TRBV5-5
DNA: TGTGCCAGCAGCTTGATAGCGGCGAACACCGGGGAGCTGTTTTTT
CDR3: CASSLIAANTGELFF

D: TRBD2
J: TRBJ2-3
size: once
V: TRBV30
DNA: TGTGCCACCGTTCGCGGGAGAGGAGATACGCAGTATTTT
CDR3: CATVRGRGDTQYF

D: TRBD1
J: TRBJ1-5
size: few
V: TRBV5-8
DNA: TGTGCCAGCAGCTTGGGCAGGGGGCAGCCCCAGCATTTT
CDR3: CASSLGRGQPQHF

D: TRBD2
J: TRBJ2-7
size: NA
V: TRBV5-1
DNA: TGCGCCAGCAGCTTGGTACTAGCGGGAGGACGAAACTACGAGCAGTACTTC
CDR3: CASSLVLAGGRNYEQYF

D: NA
J: TRBJ1-1
size: NA
V: TRBV7-9
DNA: TGTGCCAGCAGCTTGGGGAGGGAGTTTTACACTGAAGCTTTCTTT
CDR3: CASSLGREFYTEAFF

D: NA
J: TRBJ1-3
size: NA
V: TRBV7-2
DNA: TGTGCCAGCAGCTTAGCGAGGGACTCGGGAAACACCATATATTTT
CDR3: CASSLARDSGNTIYF

D: TRBD1
J: TRBJ2-7
size: NA
V: TRBV7-9
DNA: TGTGCCAGCAGCCAACAGGGGTTTCCCTACGAGCAGTACTTC
CDR3: CASSQQGFPYEQYF

D: NA
J: TRBJ1-5
size: NA
V: TRBV6-5
DNA: TGTGCCAGCAGACCCGGATCGGGGGGTCAGCCCCAGCATTTT
CDR3: CASRPGSGGQPQHF

D: TRBD2
J: TRBJ2-5
size: NA
V: TRBV2
DNA: TGTGCCAGCAGTAGTTGGGGGACTAGCGGAGGAGGGGGTGAGACCCAGTACTTC
CDR3: CASSSWGTSGGGGETQYF

D: TRBD2
J: TRBJ2-7
size: NA
V: TRBV27
DNA: TGTGCCAGCAGTTCCGCGGGGAGCGGGAGCTCCTACGAGCAGTACTTC
CDR3: CASSSAGSGSSYEQYF

D: TRBD1
J: TRBJ2-7
size: NA
V: TRBV19
DNA: TGTGCCAGTACGCGGCCAGGGGGTCCCTACGAGCAGTACTTC
CDR3: CASTRPGGPYEQYF

D: TRBD1
J: TRBJ2-3
size: NA
V: TRBV24-1
DNA: TGTGCCACCAGTGAACAGGGGGCTAAAGATACGCAGTATTTT
CDR3: CATSEQGAKDTQYF

D: TRBD2
J: TRBJ2-2
size: NA
V: TRBV7-3
DNA: TGTGCCAGCAGCCTATTAGCGGGAGACACCGGGGAGCTGTTTTTT
CDR3: CASSLLAGDTGELFF

D: TRBD2
J: TRBJ2-7
size: once
V: TRBV27
DNA: TGTGCCAGCAGTTCTCTGGCGGGAGAGCGCTACGAGCAGTACTTC
CDR3: CASSSLAGERYEQYF

D: NA
J: TRBJ1-1
size: NA
V: TRBV23-1
DNA: TGCGCCAGCAGTCAGTCCCGGGTGGCTTTCTTT
CDR3: CASSQSRVAFF

D: NA
J: TRBJ1-2
size: NA
V: TRBV30
DNA: TGTGCCTGGAGTACTTCCTCCTCGGTTTATGGCTACACCTTC
CDR3: CAWSTSSSVYGYTF

D: TRBD2
J: TRBJ2-1
size: NA
V: TRBV5-1
DNA: TGCGCCAGCAGCCCGGGGGGAACGAGCTACAATGAGCAGTTCTTC
CDR3: CASSPGGTSYNEQFF

D: NA
J: TRBJ2-3
size: NA
V: TRBV29-1
DNA: TGCAGCGTTGAGCTCTTGGCGGGGACAGATACGCAGTATTTT
CDR3: CSVELLAGTDTQYF

D: NA
J: TRBJ2-2
size: once
V: TRBV4-3
DNA: TGCGCCAGCAGCCAAGGGGTTAGACAGGTGACCGGGGAGCTGTTTTTT
CDR3: CASSQGVRQVTGELFF

D: TRBD1
J: TRBJ1-2
size: NA
V: TRBV19
DNA: TGTGCCAGTAGTACGCCGGGACAGGGGTATGGCTACACCTTC
CDR3: CASSTPGQGYGYTF

D: NA
J: TRBJ1-2
size: few
V: TRBV28
DNA: TGTGCCAGCAGTGCCCGACAGGCTTACTATGGCTACACCTTC
CDR3: CASSARQAYYGYTF

D: NA
J: TRBJ2-1
size: NA
V: TRBV4-1
DNA: TGCGCCAGCCGATCCGGAGGGCGGGGAAACAATGAGCAGTTCTTC
CDR3: CASRSGGRGNNEQFF

D: TRBD1
J: TRBJ1-6
size: NA
V: TRBV11-3
DNA: TGTGCCAGCAGCTCCAGACAGGGAACGAATTCACCCCTCCACTTT
CDR3: CASSSRQGTNSPLHF

D: TRBD1
J: TRBJ1-1
size: NA
V: TRBV29-1
DNA: TGCAGCGTTGGCCTGGGACAGGAGAACACTGAAGCTTTCTTT
CDR3: CSVGLGQENTEAFF

D: TRBD2
J: TRBJ2-1
size: NA
V: TRBV18
DNA: TGTGCCAGCTCGGGACTAGCGGGAGCAGCTGAGCAGTTCTTC
CDR3: CASSGLAGAAEQFF

D: NA
J: TRBJ2-1
size: NA
V: TRBV3-1/TRBV3-2
DNA: TGTGCCAGCAGCCTTAGAGGAAATCGCGATGAGCAGTTCTTC
CDR3: CASSLRGNRDEQFF

D: NA
J: TRBJ1-5
size: NA
V: TRBV19
DNA: TGTGCCAGTAGACTACAGCAGGAGGTTCAGCCCCAGCATTTT
CDR3: CASRLQQEVQPQHF

D: TRBD2
J: TRBJ2-1
size: NA
V: TRBV11-3
DNA: TGTGCCAGCAGCTTAGAAGCGGGAGACAATGAGCAGTTCTTC
CDR3: CASSLEAGDNEQFF

D: TRBD2
J: TRBJ2-1
size: NA
V: TRBV18
DNA: TGTGCCAGCTCACCGCCCGGGACTAAAGAAGACAATGAGCAGTTCTTC
CDR3: CASSPPGTKEDNEQFF

D: TRBD2
J: TRBJ2-3
size: NA
V: TRBV6-5
DNA: TGTGCCAGCAGCAGACTAGCGGGTATCACAGATACGCAGTATTTT
CDR3: CASSRLAGITDTQYF

D: TRBD1
J: TRBJ1-2
size: NA
V: TRBV25-1
DNA: TGTGCCAGCAGCGACAGGGTGACCTATGGCTACACCTTC
CDR3: CASSDRVTYGYTF

D: NA
J: TRBJ2-5
size: NA
V: TRBV5-6
DNA: TGTGCCAGCAGCTTGGACAGGGTGGGAGAGACCCAGTACTTC
CDR3: CASSLDRVGETQYF

D: NA
J: TRBJ1-4
size: NA
V: TRBV5-1
DNA: TGCGCCAGCAGCCGGGACACAAATGAAAAACTGTTTTTT
CDR3: CASSRDTNEKLFF

D: TRBD1
J: TRBJ2-7
size: NA
V: TRBV19
DNA: TGTGCCAGTAGTCTGATTCAGGGGGACGCCTACGAGCAGTACTTC
CDR3: CASSLIQGDAYEQYF

D: NA
J: TRBJ2-7
size: once
V: TRBV15
DNA: TGTGCCACCAGCAGAGATCGTAGCTCCTACGAGCAGTACTTC
CDR3: CATSRDRSSYEQYF

D: NA
J: TRBJ2-1
size: medium-sized
V: TRBV7-3
DNA: TGTGCCAGCAGCCAGGGTTTCAATGAGCAGTTCTTC
CDR3: CASSQGFNEQFF